The sequence of this T cell receptor (beta chain) was determined in a study of T cell repertoires in cytomegalovirus infection. Findings of the study overall: It was HLA-C-restricted CMV-specific TCR beta clonotypes that dominated the response ex vivo.

About this clonotype: Its antigen is not known.

The germline gives CDR1 DFQATT, CDR2 SNEGSKA (reference sequence). Germline trimming cut 3 bases from V and 8 bases from J; bases unmatched to any gene: 12. The CDR3 runs to 15 residues. TCRdb itself ran the reads through MiXCR, one entry per CDR3 protein. The sample holds about 600,000 distinct CDR3 sequences, approximately 24% seen once. Sequencing used CD8+ T cells from PBMCs. The chain recombines TRBV20-1 with TRBJ2-1; 8 bases line up with TRBD1. This TCR was recovered from a human donor in good health (CMV status not recorded). Some clones in this sample may be carry-over from other donors' samples. The CDR3 DNA follows: TGCAGTGCTAGGCCCCGGGACAGGCCTTTCGATGAGCAGTTCTTC. This translates into CSARPRDRPFDEQFF.